This TCR beta chain originates from a study of vaccination and CD4 T cells after COVID-19. The wider study: Overlapping peptides covering the spike proteins of SARS-CoV-2, HCoV-NL63, HCoV-OC43 and HCoV-229E were added to stimulate cells.

Cultured CD4+ T cell DNA was sequenced using the Oncomine TCR Beta short-read assay. One entry per CDR3 protein, called by TCRdb with MiXCR from the PCR reads. The sample contains around 1,300 distinct CDR3 sequences, around 12% of which appear only once. Treatment reported: approximately 11-day PBMC culture with coronavirus spike peptide pools or control peptides (ViraFEST assay). It was before the COVID-19 pandemic (2011-2018) that the unexposed donor's CD4+ T cells were collected. ViraFEST enlarged antigen-specific T cell populations with peptide pools and afterwards sequenced TCRs. This clonotype is judged large. Its antigen remains unknown. Germline assignment: CDR1 SGHVS and CDR2 FQNEAQ. V lost 1 base and J lost 0, with 7 bases in between. The CDR3 is 15 residues long.

The TCR was taken from a human donor in good health. The chain recombines TRBV7-8 with TRBJ1-5, with D possibly TRBD1 on 5 matching bases. Sequencing used CD4+ T cells from blood, cultured in vitro. The CDR3 spells CASSLDGHSNQPQHF. CDR3 DNA sequence: TGTGCCAGCAGCTTAGATGGACATAGCAATCAGCCCCAGCATTTT.